What follows are 21 T cell receptor beta chains derived from one specimen sequenced in a study of cytomegalovirus exposure and HLA in healthy donors. Researchers ran the PCR with 60 Vbeta and 13 Jbeta primers. Method: immunoSEQ multiplex PCR; TCRdb's copy keeps in-frame clones and lacks some. Of some 200,000 clones in the sample, 80% were seen once. Specimen: PBMCs. These receptors came from a boy between 10 and 17 years old in good health and CMV-seronegative.

Regarding this clone: A junction boundary mismatches the germline segment, possibly from a read error. The CDR3: CASSLTTTASEQYF. DNA for the CDR3: TGTGCTAGCAGCTTAACCACGACGGCTAGCGAGCAGTACTTC. The rearrangement uses TRBV7-7 and TRBJ2-7; no clear D gene. There are 14 residues in the CDR3. In germline, CDR1 is SSHAT, CDR2 FNYEAQ (reference sequence).

V is TRBV7-9 and J is TRBJ2-5, with TRBD1 matching over 10 bases. The CDR3 sequence is 13 residues long. Germline CDR1 reads SEHNR; CDR2 reads FQNEAQ (reference sequence). Trimming cost V 5 bases and J 5 bases; bases outside gene matches: 2. The CDR3 loop is CASSRGQGETQYF. The CDR3 DNA is TGTGCCAGCAGCCGGGGACAGGGGGAGACCCAGTACTTC.

As DNA, the CDR3 is TGTGCCAGCAGTGGCCCCTGGGGGGGAACTAATGAAAAACTGTTTTTT. Its protein is CASSGPWGGTNEKLFF. The chain couples TRBV6-1 to TRBJ1-4, with a weak D call TRBD1 (5 bases). Per germline, CDR1 MNHNS and CDR2 SASEGT. Deletions cut 4 bases from V and 1 base from J, with 13 bases between. The CDR3 runs to 16 residues.

The chain links TRBV4-3 to TRBJ1-4; D uncertain. V was shortened by 0 bases and J by 10 bases, with 12 bases between the two germline ends. This CDR3 is 14 amino acids long. Looked up from germline, CDR1 is LGHNA and CDR2 is YSLEER. The DNA for the CDR3 is TGCGCCAGCAGCCAAGATCCAAGGGAGACAAAACTGTTTTTT. Translated, it gives CASSQDPRETKLFF.

The rearrangement uses TRBV11-2 and TRBJ1-4; possibly TRBD1 for D (6 bases). CDR1 and CDR2 (germline): SGHAT, FQNNGV. Trimming took off 1 base at V and 3 bases at J, with 12 bases between the two ends. This CDR3 contains 16 residues. CDR3 sequence (DNA): TGTGCCAGCAGCTTAGGGAGGCGGACAGCTAATGAAAAACTGTTTTTT. Its translation is CASSLGRRTANEKLFF.

This clone was detected once. The V and J genes are TRBV5-8 and TRBJ1-1; 7 positions match TRBD1. This CDR3 contains 11 residues. Losses at the gene ends were 6 bases for V and 8 bases for J; bases not matched to a gene: 4. Germline CDR1 is SGHTS and CDR2 is YDEGEE. The CDR3 region has the DNA TGTGCCAGCAAAGGGGGACAGGAAGCTTTCTTT. Encoded protein: CASKGGQEAFF.

The gene calls are TRBV4-1 and TRBJ2-7; D may be TRBD2 (5 bases). Trimming stripped 1 base from V and 1 base from J, with 11 bases between. This CDR3 comprises 15 residues. Germline CDR1 and CDR2: MGHRA and YSYEKL. CDR3 in amino acids: CASSQGQAVSYEQYF. The CDR3 DNA reads as TGCGCCAGCAGCCAAGGTCAAGCGGTATCCTACGAGCAGTACTTC.

The chain joins TRBV21-1 to TRBJ2-7; TRBD2, the D gene given by the table, was not confirmed from the DNA. TRBV21-1 is noted as a pseudogene. There are 16 residues in the CDR3. In DNA, the CDR3 is TGTGCCAGCAGCGGCCACGAAGACGGGTGCCCCTACGAGCAGTACTTC. Translated: CASSGHEDGCPYEQYF.

This chain connects TRBV5-1 to TRBJ1-1; 11 bases line up with TRBD1. Unmatched junction bases numbered 8, after V lost 6 bases and J lost 1 base. This CDR3 is 16 amino acids long. The germline CDR1 and CDR2 sequences are SGHRS and YFSETQ. The CDR3 DNA follows: TGCGCCAGCACCAGGACAGGGGGCGAAGGGAACACTGAAGCTTTCTTT. Its protein product is CASTRTGGEGNTEAFF.

The chain combines TRBV21-1 with TRBJ2-7; the D segment call TRBD2 is taken from the table without a DNA check. TRBV21-1 is given as a pseudogene. This CDR3 is 16 amino acids long. CDR3 in amino acids: CASSKDRGGINYEQYF. The CDR3 DNA reads TGTGCCAGCAGCAAAGATAGGGGAGGGATTAACTACGAGCAGTACTTC.

Turning to this clone: The sample carries other DNA sequences with the same CDR3. The chain couples TRBV5-6 to TRBJ2-1, with TRBD1 matching 8 bases. CDR1 is SGHDT, CDR2 YYEEEE, per germline. The CDR3 has 11 amino acids. The trim removed 3 bases at V and 13 bases at J, leaving 3 bases unmatched. CDR3 nucleotide sequence: TGTGCCAGCAGCTATGACAGGGGACAGTTCTTC. Translated, it gives CASSYDRGQFF.

The chain couples TRBV30 to TRBJ2-3; the match to TRBD1 covers 10 bases. Per germline, CDR1 GTSNPN and CDR2 SVGIG (reference sequence). Losses at the gene ends were 1 base for V and 4 bases for J; bases not matched to a gene: 5. The CDR3 loop spans 15 amino acids. CDR3 sequence: CAWSETGGASDTQYF. CDR3 nucleotide sequence: TGTGCCTGGAGTGAGACAGGGGGCGCGTCAGATACGCAGTATTTT.

With respect to this clone: One end of the junction is discordant with germline, which a read error may explain. The rearrangement uses TRBV6-5 and TRBJ2-7; weak D call: TRBD2 (5 bases). The CDR3 sequence is 14 residues long. Germline CDR1 and CDR2: MNHEY and SVGAGI. CDR3 amino acids: CASSYLASSHEQYF. The CDR3 DNA sequence: TGTGCCAGCAGTTACTTGGCTAGCTCCCACGAGCAGTACTTC.

The CDR3 DNA follows: TGTGCCAGCAGCCACTACGCAAATACAGGGAAAGACTATGGCTACACCTTC. As protein: CASSHYANTGKDYGYTF. The chain combines TRBV11-2 with TRBJ1-2, with D possibly TRBD1 on 6 matching bases. V lost 5 bases and J 3 bases, leaving 22 bases between the germline ends. The CDR3 runs 17 residues. Germline-derived CDR1 and CDR2 are SGHAT and FQNNGV.

The rearrangement links TRBV19 to TRBJ1-1, with D unclear. The V end lost 5 bases, the J end lost 1 base, and 8 bases lay between the germline ends. Germline V gives CDR1 LNHDA, CDR2 SQIVND (reference sequence). This CDR3 contains 13 residues. This chain's CDR3 is CASSSQKNTEAFF. For the CDR3, the DNA is TGTGCCAGTAGTTCTCAGAAGAACACTGAAGCTTTCTTT. The whole variable domain, remainder taken from reference TRBV19 and TRBJ1-1, is DGGITQSPKYLFRKEGQNVTLSCEQNLNHDAMYWYRQDPGQGLRLIYYSQIVNDFQKGDIAEGYSVSREKKESFPLTVTSAQKNPTAFYLCASSSQKNTEAFFGQGTRLTVV.

The chain is built from TRBV30 and TRBJ1-2; 8 bases agree with TRBD1. The V gene end was trimmed by 3 bases and the J gene end by 5 bases; junction bases not matched to a gene: 14. Germline assignment: CDR1 GTSNPN and CDR2 SVGIG (reference sequence). This CDR3 region has 16 residues. In DNA, the CDR3 is TGTGCCTGGAGCCCCTCCCCTCAGACAGGGGCTTATGGCTACACCTTC. This translates into CAWSPSPQTGAYGYTF.

The chain combines TRBV29-1 with TRBJ1-3; 7 bases align to TRBD1. With V trimmed by 7 bases and J by 2 bases, 5 bases remained unmatched. The CDR3 runs 13 residues. Germline V lookup: CDR1 SQVTM, CDR2 ANQGSEA. The CDR3, as DNA: TGCAGCGCTATCGACAGGGCTGGAAACACCATATATTTT. Translating gives CSAIDRAGNTIYF. Looking up the rest from reference TRBV29-1 and TRBJ1-3 gives the full variable domain: SAVISQKPSRDICQRGTSLTIQCQVDSQVTMMFWYRQQPGQSLTLIATANQGSEATYESGFVIDKFPISRPNLTFSTLTVSNMSPEDSSIYLCSAIDRAGNTIYFGEGSWLTVV.

This clone has just a few counts. The chain joins TRBV5-8 to TRBJ2-3; D may be TRBD2 (5 bases). Germline lookup yields CDR1 SGHTS and CDR2 YDEGEE. This CDR3 comprises 16 residues. The V end lost 0 bases, the J end lost 2 bases, and 13 bases lay between the germline ends. For the CDR3, the DNA is TGTGCCAGCAGCTTGGACTCCAGCGGACTCACAGATACGCAGTATTTT. Residues: CASSLDSSGLTDTQYF.

CDR3 protein: CASSPVFDRVLDSYNEQFF. As DNA, the CDR3 is TGTGCCAGCTCACCGGTCTTCGACAGGGTTTTGGATTCCTACAATGAGCAGTTCTTC. The chain has TRBV18 and TRBJ2-1, with 7 bases aligning to TRBD1. The CDR3 has 19 residues. Trimming took 3 bases from V and 1 from J; bases not matched to a gene: 15. CDR1 is KGHSH and CDR2 is LQKENI in the germline V gene. Using reference TRBV18 and TRBJ2-1 for the parts outside the CDR3, the full variable domain is NAGVMQNPRHLVRRRGQEARLRCSPMKGHSHVYWYRQLPEEGLKFMVYLQKENIIDESGMPKERFSAEFPKEGPSILRIQQVVRGDSAAYFCASSPVFDRVLDSYNEQFFGPGTRLTVL.

A word on this clone: The junction departs from the called germline gene at one end, perhaps through a read error. The chain uses TRBV5-1 and TRBJ2-1; TRBD2 is a possible D gene (6 bases). Germline values: CDR1 SGHRS, CDR2 YFSETQ. CDR3 size: 16 residues. For the CDR3, the DNA is TGCGCCAGCAGGTTGGTGGGAGGAGGCTCCTACAATGAGCAGTTCTTC. Amino acid sequence: CASRLVGGGSYNEQFF.

CDR3: CAGGASPENYGYTF. The CDR3, as DNA: TGTGCCGGAGGGGCCTCTCCGGAAAACTATGGCTACACCTTC. The genes are TRBV30 and TRBJ1-2; tentatively, D is TRBD1 (5 bases). Germline V CDR1 and CDR2: GTSNPN, SVGIG (reference sequence). V lost 8 bases, J lost 2 bases, and 18 bases lay in between. CDR3 size: 14 residues.